These 26 T cell receptor beta chains share one sample of origin, sequenced in a study of T-cell reconstitution after alpha-beta-depleted transplantation in children. For TCRbeta, the library was prepared with unique molecular identifiers. One entry per CDR3 protein, called by TCRdb with MiXCR from the PCR reads. The sample holds around 410,000 distinct CDR3 sequences; approximately 10% are singletons and the top ten take roughly 5.5%. Sequencing was performed on PBMCs from the stem cell graft donor, taken from the stem cell graft. These receptors were obtained from a human donor who donated a stem cell graft to a child with acute myeloid leukemia.

This clonotype was found a few times. The chain joins TRBV12-3 or TRBV12-4 to TRBJ2-3; 10 bases map to TRBD2. V shed 6 bases, J shed 1 base, and the junction held 4 bases outside the gene matches. CDR3 length equals 15 residues. The CDR3 DNA reads as TGTGCCAGCAGATCAGGGACTAGCGGCACAGATACGCAGTATTTT. Amino acids: CASRSGTSGTDTQYF.

The sample holds a few counts of this clonotype. This chain links TRBV4-1 with TRBJ1-1, with TRBD1 matching 9 bases. J lost 4 bases, V lost 1 base, and 4 bases had no gene match. Germline-derived CDR1 and CDR2 are MGHRA and YSYEKL. CDR3 size: 15 residues. CDR3 sequence: CASSQAGQGGTEAFF. Written as DNA, the CDR3 is TGCGCCAGCAGCCAAGCGGGACAGGGTGGCACTGAAGCTTTCTTT.

This clonotype came up a few times. The genes are TRBV3-1 and TRBJ1-5; D is uncertain. The length of the CDR3 is 13 residues. V lost 1 base and J 7 bases, leaving 8 bases between the germline ends. Germline V gene lookup returns CDR1 LGHDT and CDR2 YNNKEL (reference sequence). This chain's CDR3 is CASSQGSRQPQHF. DNA of the CDR3: TGTGCCAGCAGCCAAGGTAGCAGACAGCCCCAGCATTTT.

This clonotype appeared a few times. The chain is built from TRBV5-5 and TRBJ1-4, with D hard to call. The V end lost 0 bases, the J end lost 7 bases, and 13 bases lay between the germline ends. Germline CDR1 reads SGHKS; CDR2 reads YYEKEE (reference sequence). The length of the CDR3 is 15 residues. CDR3 sequence reads: CASSLVPPLSEKLFF. As DNA, the CDR3 is TGTGCCAGCAGCTTGGTGCCACCGTTGTCTGAAAAACTGTTTTTT.

The chain uses TRBV20-1 and TRBJ2-5; 10 bases agree with TRBD2. CDR1 is DFQATT and CDR2 is SNEGSKA in the germline V gene (reference sequence). The CDR3 loop spans 17 amino acids. The V and J ends lost 1 base and 5 bases, in that order; junction bases with no gene match: 13. The CDR3 DNA reads as TGCAGTGCTAGAGGACTGGGCCTAGCGGGAGTCGGGGAGACCCAGTACTTC. This codes for CSARGLGLAGVGETQYF.

This clonotype turned up a few times. The chain carries TRBV20-1 and TRBJ1-1; 9 positions agree with TRBD1. This CDR3 spans 15 amino acids. The V gene's germline CDR1 is DFQATT and CDR2 SNEGSKA (reference sequence). V trimming: 1 base; J trimming: 4 bases; junction bases outside the gene matches: 7. The chain's CDR3 is CSARGTGAFSTEAFF. The CDR3 DNA is TGCAGTGCTAGAGGGACAGGGGCGTTCAGCACTGAAGCTTTCTTT.

The sample holds a few counts of this clonotype. The chain employs TRBV10-1 and TRBJ2-5; D gene uncertain. This CDR3 region has 16 residues. With 3 bases removed from V and 2 bases from J, the gap between germline ends came to 16 bases. Germline loops: CDR1 WNHNN, CDR2 SYGVQD (reference sequence). The CDR3 DNA follows: TGCGCCAGCAGTGAATCTTCCCCAGGCTATCAAGAGACCCAGTACTTC. Translated: CASSESSPGYQETQYF.

This clonotype has a count of ten or more. The chain employs TRBV9 and TRBJ1-1; D not certain. The CDR3 length is 13 residues. Germline CDR1 is SGDLS and CDR2 is YYNGEE. Trimming left V 3 bases short and J 0 bases short, with 6 bases between. CDR3 region: CASSAHLNTEAFF. CDR3 in DNA: TGTGCCAGCAGCGCCCACCTGAACACTGAAGCTTTCTTT.

This clonotype was found a few times. This CDR3 is CASSGPEWAYEQYF. The CDR3 DNA reads TGTGCCAGCAGTGGCCCGGAGTGGGCCTACGAGCAGTACTTC. The V call is TRBV6-1, the J call TRBJ2-7; D is undetermined. Per the germline V gene, CDR1 is MNHNS and CDR2 is SASEGT. Trimming pared 4 bases from V and 2 bases from J, leaving 12 bases between. The CDR3 contains 14 residues.

The table lists this clonotype with many counts. The chain employs TRBV29-1 and TRBJ2-1; unclear D gene. V lost 7 bases to trimming and J lost 0 bases, with 10 bases between them. The CDR3 loop spans 13 amino acids. CDR1 is SQVTM and CDR2 is ANQGSEA in the germline V gene. CDR3 coding DNA: TGCAGCGGGGCGGCTAGCTCCTACAATGAGCAGTTCTTC. Translation: CSGAASSYNEQFF.

This clonotype came up a few times. This chain uses TRBV12-3 or TRBV12-4 with TRBJ1-3, with 8 bases fitting TRBD1. V was clipped by 5 bases and J by 0 bases; unmatched bases: 9. The length of the CDR3 is 17 residues. The CDR3 region is CASSKTGGLSSGNTIYF. DNA for the CDR3: TGTGCCAGCAGTAAAACAGGGGGGCTGAGCTCTGGAAACACCATATATTTT.

This clonotype was seen more than once but under ten times. The chain combines TRBV20-1 with TRBJ2-2, with 8 bases matching TRBD2. Germline assignment: CDR1 DFQATT and CDR2 SNEGSKA (reference sequence). The CDR3 consists of 15 residues. Trimming removed 5 bases from V and 3 bases from J; junction bases left unmatched: 8. CDR3 protein: CSAGSGNTYTGELFF. The CDR3 region has the DNA TGCAGTGCTGGTAGCGGGAATACTTACACCGGGGAGCTGTTTTTT.

The V call is TRBV15, the J call TRBJ2-1; tentatively, D is TRBD2 (7 bases). In germline, CDR1 is LNHNV, CDR2 YYDKDF (reference sequence). The V gene lost 2 bases and the J gene lost 7 bases, with 18 bases spanning the gap. The CDR3 has 16 residues. The CDR3 region is CATSRIRGGPNNEQFF. The DNA for the CDR3 is TGTGCCACCAGCAGAATCCGCGGGGGCCCTAATAATGAGCAGTTCTTC. The complete variable domain, with remaining parts taken from reference TRBV15 and TRBJ2-1, reads DAMVIQNPRYQVTQFGKPVTLSCSQTLNHNVMYWYQQKSSQAPKLLFHYYDKDFNNEADTPDNFQSRRPNTSFCFLDIRSPGLGDTAMYLCATSRIRGGPNNEQFFGPGTRLTVL.

This chain links TRBV7-6 with TRBJ1-1, with 7 bases identical to TRBD1. Germline lookup yields CDR1 SGHVS and CDR2 FNYEAQ. CDR3 length: 14 amino acids. Unmatched junction bases numbered 6, after V lost 5 bases and J lost 3 bases. The CDR3 DNA follows: TGTGCCAGCAGCCAACAGGGGTGGGACACTGAAGCTTTCTTT. The encoded protein is CASSQQGWDTEAFF. The variable domain in full, completed from reference TRBV7-6 and TRBJ1-1, reads GAGVSQSPRYKVTKRGQDVALRCDPISGHVSLYWYRQALGQGPEFLTYFNYEAQQDKSGLPNDRFSAERPEGSISTLTIQRTEQRDSAMYRCASSQQGWDTEAFFGQGTRLTVV.

This clonotype was counted between two and nine times. The V call is TRBV7-2, the J call TRBJ2-5, with 12 bases aligning to TRBD1. The CDR3 is 16 residues long. From germline, CDR1 is SGHTA and CDR2 FQGNSA. V shed 5 bases, J shed 2 bases, and the junction held 6 bases outside the gene matches. The CDR3 nucleotides read TGTGCCAGCAGCCCCTGGGACAGGGGGCTACAAGAGACCCAGTACTTC. This codes for CASSPWDRGLQETQYF.

The chain combines TRBV19 with TRBJ2-1; 8 nucleotides match TRBD2. There are 14 residues in the CDR3. Germline assignment: CDR1 LNHDA and CDR2 SQIVND (reference sequence). The V and J ends lost 5 bases and 4 bases, in that order; junction bases with no gene match: 4. The CDR3 DNA reads TGTGCCAGTAGTCAAGCGGGAGTATACAATGAGCAGTTCTTC. This codes for CASSQAGVYNEQFF.

This clonotype was detected a few times. The chain combines TRBV7-8 with TRBJ2-7, with 8 bases that match TRBD2. V gave up 5 bases and J gave up 3 bases; unmatched junction bases: 9. The germline gives CDR1 SGHVS, CDR2 FQNEAQ. This CDR3 comprises 15 residues. CDR3 bases: TGTGCCAGCAGCGTCGTCACTAGCGGACACTACGAGCAGTACTTC. Translation: CASSVVTSGHYEQYF.

As DNA, the CDR3 is TGTGCCAGCAGCTTGTATGCGGGGGGCGGGAATGAGCAGTTCTTC. It translates to CASSLYAGGGNEQFF. The V call is TRBV7-9, the J call TRBJ2-1; 8 bases agree with TRBD2. V was clipped by 3 bases and J by 7 bases; unmatched bases: 8. The CDR3 totals 15 residues. CDR1 is SEHNR and CDR2 is FQNEAQ in the germline V gene (reference sequence). Complete variable domain (other parts from reference TRBV7-9 and TRBJ2-1): DTGVSQNPRHKITKRGQNVTFRCDPISEHNRLYWYRQTLGQGPEFLTYFQNEAQLEKSRLLSDRFSAERPKGSFSTLEIQRTEQGDSAMYLCASSLYAGGGNEQFFGPGTRLTVL.

This clonotype occurred a few times. The rearrangement uses TRBV12-3 or TRBV12-4 and TRBJ1-1, with D maybe TRBD1 (6 bases). The CDR3 has 14 residues. The germline V and J ends were trimmed by 5 bases and 4 bases, with 14 bases remaining between them. The CDR3 region has the DNA TGTGCCAGCAGTGAACAGGGAAGGGGCACTGAAGCTTTCTTT. Its protein is CASSEQGRGTEAFF.

The V and J genes are TRBV7-8 and TRBJ2-5; TRBD2 agrees at 7 bases. J gave up 5 bases and V 5 bases, and 11 bases lay outside the gene matches. Germline V lookup: CDR1 SGHVS, CDR2 FQNEAQ. This CDR3 region has 15 residues. The CDR3 loop reads CASSPRRERLETQYF. The CDR3 region has the DNA TGTGCCAGCAGCCCCCGGCGGGAGCGGTTGGAGACCCAGTACTTC.

This clonotype has just a few counts. This chain connects TRBV24-1 to TRBJ2-5; TRBD1 matches 10 bases. Trimming cost V 2 bases and J 0 bases; bases outside gene matches: 2. The germline gives CDR1 KGHDR, CDR2 SFDVKD. The CDR3 has 16 residues. The CDR3 sequence is CATSDSGQGYQETQYF. DNA of the CDR3: TGTGCCACCAGTGATTCGGGACAGGGGTACCAAGAGACCCAGTACTTC.

Ten or more counts support this clonotype. This rearrangement joins TRBV5-1 to TRBJ2-5; 12 bases fit TRBD2. The CDR3 totals 15 residues. Per the germline V gene, CDR1 is SGHRS and CDR2 is YFSETQ. The junction had 6 bases not matched to a gene; V was cut back by 4 bases and J by 5 bases. This chain's CDR3 is CASSGMTSGSETQYF. CDR3 DNA: TGCGCCAGCAGCGGCATGACTAGCGGGAGTGAGACCCAGTACTTC.

A few counts support this clonotype. The chain links TRBV7-8 to TRBJ1-4, with a possible D match to TRBD1 (6 bases). The CDR3 runs 15 residues. V lost 1 base and J lost 8, with 14 bases in between. Germline CDR1 SGHVS, CDR2 FQNEAQ. The DNA of the CDR3 is TGTGCCAGCAGCTTAGGGGCAGGGGATGGAGAAAAACTGTTTTTT. Its translation is CASSLGAGDGEKLFF.

This clonotype came up a few times. The rearrangement links TRBV11-2 to TRBJ2-7; 12 bases fit TRBD2. The CDR3 sequence is 15 residues long. The germline V gene has CDR1 SGHAT and CDR2 FQNNGV. V dropped 1 base and J dropped 3; count of bases not matched to a gene: 1. CDR3 protein: CASSLGTSGVYEQYV. The CDR3 DNA is TGTGCCAGCAGCTTAGGGACTAGCGGGGTCTACGAGCAGTACGTC.

This clonotype was counted a single time. The J gene is TRBJ2-7, the V gene TRBV7-2; TRBD1 is a possible D gene (6 bases). V was trimmed by 1 base and J by 6 bases, leaving 10 bases between them. Germline V gene sequence: CDR1 SGHTA, CDR2 FQGNSA. This CDR3 contains 13 residues. The CDR3 spells CASSLGGPLEQYF. For the CDR3, the DNA is TGTGCCAGCAGCTTAGGGGGGCCCCTCGAGCAGTACTTC.

This chain connects TRBV6-2 or TRBV6-3 to TRBJ2-4, with 7 bases matching TRBD1. This CDR3 region has 12 residues. J gave up 6 bases and V 6 bases, and 2 bases lay outside the gene matches. The V gene's germline CDR1 is MNHEY and CDR2 SVGEGT. The CDR3 DNA reads TGTGCCAGCAGCAGACAGGGAAACATTCAGTACTTC. Its protein is CASSRQGNIQYF.